Following are 26 T cell receptor beta chains from one sample sequenced in a study of cytomegalovirus exposure and HLA in healthy donors. With 60 Vbeta and 13 Jbeta primers, the PCR was carried out. Using immunoSEQ multiplex PCR, the repertoire was profiled, and TCRdb retains in-frame clones only, with some absent. This sample has 130,000 to 150,000 clones, with over 70% found just once. The sequenced material came from PBMCs. Receptors originate from a man aged 35 to 55 in good health and CMV-seronegative.

This chain uses TRBV2 with TRBJ1-1, with D maybe TRBD1 (5 bases). Germline lookup yields CDR1 SNHLY and CDR2 FYNNEI. Trimming removed 8 bases from V and 2 bases from J, with 15 bases in between. There are 14 residues in the CDR3. The CDR3 loop is CASGTLPLNTEAFF. The DNA for the CDR3 is TGTGCCAGCGGGACTTTGCCCCTAAACACTGAAGCTTTCTTT.

The V call is TRBV7-9, the J call TRBJ1-1; possible D gene TRBD1, 6 bases. CDR1 is SEHNR and CDR2 is FQNEAQ in the germline V gene (reference sequence). The CDR3 consists of 18 residues. V was clipped by 1 base and J by 0 bases, with 18 bases between them. CDR3 coding DNA: TGTGCCAGCAGCTTAGGTAGGGAGTTGAGGGGGATGAACACTGAAGCTTTCTTT. It specifies CASSLGRELRGMNTEAFF.

In this sample, this clone turned up once. The chain recombines TRBV14 with TRBJ1-1; possibly TRBD1 for D (6 bases). Germline CDR1 is SGHDN and CDR2 is FVKESK. V lost 3 bases to trimming and J lost 1 base, with 6 bases between them. There are 13 residues in the CDR3. The DNA of the CDR3 is TGTGCCAGCAGCCAGGGACAGAACACTGAAGCTTTCTTT. This sequence encodes CASSQGQNTEAFF.

This chain joins TRBV19 and TRBJ2-5; a weak D match, TRBD1 (6 bases). This CDR3 is built from 11 residues. Germline loops: CDR1 LNHDA, CDR2 SQIVND (reference sequence). V lost 6 bases and J lost 11, with 13 bases in between. DNA of the CDR3: TGTGCCAGTAGCAGGGACAAGTCTCAGTACTTC. Translating it yields CASSRDKSQYF.

V gene TRBV5-1 combines with J gene TRBJ2-3; D gene uncertain. There are 13 residues in the CDR3. CDR1 SGHRS and CDR2 YFSETQ come from the germline V gene. V was trimmed by 0 bases and J by 3 bases, leaving 5 bases between them. The CDR3 spells CASSLVETDTQYF. The DNA of the CDR3 is TGCGCCAGCAGCTTGGTGGAGACAGATACGCAGTATTTT.

CDR3 DNA sequence: TGCAGTGCTAGAGACCTTGAAAAACTGTTTTTT. Residues: CSARDLEKLFF. V usage is TRBV20-1 and J usage is TRBJ1-4, with D uncertain. Trimming took off 0 bases at V and 7 bases at J, with 3 bases between the two ends. The CDR3 has 11 amino acids. Germline V CDR1 and CDR2: DFQATT, SNEGSKA (reference sequence).

The chain employs TRBV7-2 and TRBJ1-4, with 9 bases fitting TRBD1. This CDR3 is 14 amino acids long. Germline V gene data show CDR1 as SGHTA and CDR2 as FQGNSA. V lost 4 bases, J lost 11 bases, and 8 bases stayed unmatched. This chain's CDR3 is CASSSGTGSAKLFF. CDR3 nucleotide sequence: TGTGCCAGCAGCTCCGGGACAGGGAGTGCGAAACTGTTTTTT.

As DNA, the CDR3 is TGTGCCAGCGGCCGCGGGGTCACTGAAGCTTTCTTT. Translated: CASGRGVTEAFF. The V and J genes are TRBV27 and TRBJ1-1; no definite D call. This CDR3 contains 12 residues. CDR1 is MNHEY and CDR2 is SMNVEV in the germline V gene (reference sequence). Trimming pared 8 bases from V and 4 bases from J, leaving 11 bases between.

The chain uses TRBV5-1 and TRBJ2-5; D uncertain. The J call may be faulty, since TRBJ2-7 better matches the DNA end. This CDR3 has 15 residues. The germline V gene has CDR1 SGHRS and CDR2 YFSETQ. CDR3 protein: CASSLGMSTYYEQYF. DNA for the CDR3: TGCGCCAGCAGCTTGGGAATGTCTACTTACTACGAGCAGTACTTC.

A few counts support this clone. The CDR3 loop reads CASSSGTEIGYTF. The CDR3 nucleotides read TGTGCCAGCAGCTCCGGGACAGAAATTGGCTACACCTTC. The chain is built from TRBV2 and TRBJ1-2; 7 bases match TRBD1. This CDR3 is built from 13 residues. CDR1 and CDR2 (germline): SNHLY, FYNNEI. The V segment lost 6 bases and the J segment 7 bases; nucleotides outside the gene matches: 8.

The gene calls are TRBV6-1 and TRBJ1-6; D gene uncertain. The ends were cut back, 6 bases at V and 6 bases at J, with 12 bases in the middle. The CDR3 contains 14 residues. Germline V gene data show CDR1 as MNHNS and CDR2 as SASEGT. CDR3: CASSAGLFNSPLHF. The CDR3 DNA sequence: TGTGCCAGCAGCGCCGGACTTTTTAATTCACCCCTCCACTTT.

The chain carries TRBV27 and TRBJ2-3; weak D call: TRBD1 (6 bases). In germline, CDR1 is MNHEY, CDR2 SMNVEV (reference sequence). This CDR3 spans 15 amino acids. V lost 4 bases and J 1 base, leaving 12 bases between the germline ends. In nucleotides, the CDR3 is TGTGCCAGCAGTTCCCAGGGGATCGGCACAGATACGCAGTATTTT. Translated: CASSSQGIGTDTQYF.

The rearrangement uses TRBV5-5 and TRBJ1-6; D is undetermined. The CDR3 loop spans 14 amino acids. The germline V and J ends were trimmed by 4 bases and 7 bases, with 12 bases remaining between them. Germline assignment: CDR1 SGHKS and CDR2 YYEKEE (reference sequence). CDR3 in DNA: TGTGCCAGCAGCCTCGGGATGCCCAATTCACCCCTCCACTTT. Protein sequence: CASSLGMPNSPLHF.

This clone has a handful of counts. The chain uses TRBV10-2 and TRBJ1-5; unclear D gene. The V end lost 2 bases, the J end lost 1 base, and 6 bases lay between the germline ends. The germline gives CDR1 WSHSY, CDR2 SAAADI. CDR3 size: 14 residues. The CDR3, as DNA: TGCGCCAGCAGTGAGGGGAGAAGCAATCAGCCCCAGCATTTT. As protein: CASSEGRSNQPQHF.

The V and J genes are TRBV5-1 and TRBJ2-3; TRBD2 matches at 8 bases. Germline values: CDR1 SGHRS, CDR2 YFSETQ. This CDR3 is 16 amino acids long. V lost 2 bases and J lost 6; bases outside the gene matches: 11. CDR3 nucleotides: TGCGCCAGCAGCTTCGACGGGGGGGCCGGAACGGATACGCAGTATTTT. Its translation is CASSFDGGAGTDTQYF.

The J gene is TRBJ2-5, the V gene TRBV5-6; 7 nucleotides align to TRBD1. The CDR3 consists of 13 residues. The V gene end was trimmed by 2 bases and the J gene end by 5 bases; junction bases not matched to a gene: 3. Per the germline V gene, CDR1 is SGHDT and CDR2 is YYEEEE. The CDR3 here is CASSFLGGETQYF. The DNA for the CDR3 is TGTGCCAGCAGCTTTTTAGGGGGCGAGACCCAGTACTTC.

V is TRBV19 and J is TRBJ1-1; D is unresolved. The CDR3 is 15 amino acids. The germline gives CDR1 LNHDA, CDR2 SQIVND (reference sequence). V was pared by 5 bases and J by 1 base, with 14 bases between. Written as DNA, the CDR3 is TGTGCCAGTAGTCCCGCCCCCCCAGAGAACACTGAAGCTTTCTTT. Residues: CASSPAPPENTEAFF.

The rearrangement joins TRBV10-3 to TRBJ2-1; TRBD2 matches 11 bases. Germline assignment: CDR1 ENHRY and CDR2 SYGVKD. This CDR3 is built from 15 residues. V shed 5 bases, J shed 8 bases, and the junction held 8 bases outside the gene matches. CDR3: CAISSIAGGLHEQFF. CDR3 nucleotide sequence: TGTGCCATCAGTTCTATAGCGGGGGGGCTTCATGAGCAGTTCTTC.

This sequence joins TRBV25-1 and TRBJ1-6, with a weak D call TRBD1 (5 bases). Trimming stripped 8 bases from V and 16 bases from J, with 12 bases between. This CDR3 has 10 residues. Germline CDR1 and CDR2: MGHDK and SYGVNS. The chain's CDR3 is CASGRDSLHF. In nucleotides, the CDR3 is TGTGCCAGCGGCCGGGACTCACTCCACTTT.

The chain joins TRBV9 to TRBJ1-1; tentatively, D is TRBD1 (6 bases). The V gene lost 2 bases and the J gene lost 6 bases, with 11 bases spanning the gap. This CDR3 has 13 residues. CDR1 and CDR2 from the germline V gene are SGDLS and YYNGEE. CDR3 in DNA: TGTGCCAGCAGCGTTACAGGGCGGGCTGAAGCTTTCTTT. Amino acids: CASSVTGRAEAFF.

The chain has TRBV28 and TRBJ1-2; D is possibly TRBD1 (5 bases). CDR3 length equals 14 residues. The V gene's germline CDR1 is MDHEN and CDR2 SYDVKM. Deletions cut 6 bases from V and 1 base from J, with 12 bases between. The CDR3 coding sequence is TGTGCCAGCAGGCGACAGTCTCTTAACTATGGCTACACCTTC. Its protein product is CASRRQSLNYGYTF.

This clone turned up a few times. This sequence joins TRBV27 and TRBJ1-5, with D perhaps TRBD1 (5 bases). CDR1 is MNHEY, CDR2 SMNVEV, per germline (reference sequence). This CDR3 spans 16 amino acids. Trimming shortened V by 5 bases and J by 1 base, and 15 bases separated the two germline ends. The CDR3 DNA reads TGTGCCAGCAGTACCAACGGCAGGGTCAGCAATCAGCCCCAGCATTTT. This gives the protein CASSTNGRVSNQPQHF.

This clone turned up a few times. The rearrangement uses TRBV14 and TRBJ2-5, with D unclear. V lost 4 bases to trimming and J lost 5 bases, with 8 bases between them. The CDR3 is 12 amino acids. Germline V lookup: CDR1 SGHDN, CDR2 FVKESK. CDR3 amino acids: CASSPRLETQYF. The DNA for the CDR3 is TGTGCCAGCAGCCCGAGACTTGAGACCCAGTACTTC.

This clone was observed a single time. The chain uses TRBV9 and TRBJ1-1; D unclear. Per germline, CDR1 SGDLS and CDR2 YYNGEE. The CDR3 is made up of 14 amino acids. Trimming removed 1 base at V and 1 base at J, with 8 bases between. The DNA of the CDR3 is TGTGCCAGCAGCGTAAGGACTTCGAACACTGAAGCTTTCTTT. This sequence encodes CASSVRTSNTEAFF.

The rearrangement joins TRBV5-1 to TRBJ2-7, with TRBD2 identical over 9 bases. Losses at the gene ends were 2 bases for V and 6 bases for J; bases not matched to a gene: 6. Per the germline V gene, CDR1 is SGHRS and CDR2 is YFSETQ. The CDR3 runs to 14 residues. The CDR3 nucleotides are TGCGCCAGCAGCTTCGGCGGGGGGGCAAGCGAGCAGTACTTC. Amino acids: CASSFGGGASEQYF.

This chain joins TRBV10-3 and TRBJ1-1; 8 positions match TRBD1. Trimming removed 10 bases from V and 1 base from J; junction bases left unmatched: 5. The CDR3 spans 13 residues. Germline loops: CDR1 ENHRY, CDR2 SYGVKD. This CDR3 is CATGQGSNTEAFF. Here the CDR3 DNA reads TGTGCCACCGGACAGGGCTCGAACACTGAAGCTTTCTTT.